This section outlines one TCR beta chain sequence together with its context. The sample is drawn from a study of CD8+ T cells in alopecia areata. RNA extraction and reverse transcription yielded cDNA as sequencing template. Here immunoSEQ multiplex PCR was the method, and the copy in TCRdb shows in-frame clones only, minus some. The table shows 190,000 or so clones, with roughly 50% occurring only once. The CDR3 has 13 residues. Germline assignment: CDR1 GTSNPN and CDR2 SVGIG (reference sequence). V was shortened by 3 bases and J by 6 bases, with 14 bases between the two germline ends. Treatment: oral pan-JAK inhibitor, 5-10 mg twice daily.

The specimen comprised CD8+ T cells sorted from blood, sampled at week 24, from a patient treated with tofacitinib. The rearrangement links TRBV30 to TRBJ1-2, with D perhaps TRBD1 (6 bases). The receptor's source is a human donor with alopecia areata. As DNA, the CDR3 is TGTGCCTGGAGCCCCGGAGGGGGGAATGGCTACACCTTC. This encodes CAWSPGGGNGYTF. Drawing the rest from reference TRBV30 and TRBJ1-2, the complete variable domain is SQTIHQWPATLVQPVGSPLSLECTVEGTSNPNLYWYRQAAGRGLQLLFYSVGIGQISSEVPQNLSASRPQDRQFILSSKKLLLSDSGFYLCAWSPGGGNGYTFGSGTRLTVV.